This T cell receptor beta chain was profiled in a study of monozygotic twins with inflammatory bowel disease. Study results and caveats: Neither one strong signal nor one clonotype associated with IBD was supported.

Nested amplification of TCRalpha and TCRbeta cDNA involved two PCRs of around 15 and 9 cycles. With the 5' RACE reads reprocessed, TCRdb shows one record per CDR3 protein and no DNA. In total, the table holds over 130,000 distinct CDR3 sequences. Germline-derived CDR1 and CDR2 are SGHNT and YYREEE (reference sequence). The CDR3 length is 15 residues. For this clonotype: The antigen is undetermined.

Sequenced input: blood. V usage is TRBV5-4 and J usage is TRBJ2-1; TCRdb's D call of TRBD2 is untestable without DNA. This sequence was found in a human donor with ulcerative colitis or Crohn's disease, or a healthy co-twin of an affected twin (not recorded which). The CDR3 protein is CASTELGGALNEQFF.